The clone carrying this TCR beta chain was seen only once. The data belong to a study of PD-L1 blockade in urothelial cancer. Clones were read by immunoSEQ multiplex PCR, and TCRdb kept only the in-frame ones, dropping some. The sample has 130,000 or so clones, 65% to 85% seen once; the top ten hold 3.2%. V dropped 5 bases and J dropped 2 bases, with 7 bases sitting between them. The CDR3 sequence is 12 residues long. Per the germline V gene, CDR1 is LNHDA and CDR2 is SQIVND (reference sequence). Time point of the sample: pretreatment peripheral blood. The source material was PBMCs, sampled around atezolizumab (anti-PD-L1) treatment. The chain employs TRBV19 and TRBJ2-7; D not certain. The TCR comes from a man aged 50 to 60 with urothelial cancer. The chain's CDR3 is CASSPDTYEQYF. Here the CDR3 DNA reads TGTGCCAGTAGTCCTGACACCTACGAGCAGTACTTC.